This paragraph covers one T cell receptor (beta chain) sequence. One end of the junction varies from germline; a read error may be responsible. Together with a sample-barcoded 5' primer, a J-beta primer mix was included in a second PCR lasting roughly 6 to 12 cycles. A template-switch adaptor that had 12 random nucleotides put a tag on each cDNA molecule. MiXCR, run by TCRdb on the 5' RACE reads, gives a single entry per CDR3 protein. The sample contains approximately 1.5 million distinct CDR3 sequences, around 40% of which appear only once. This specimen comes from a study of blood T cells in healthy people across ages. Germline CDR1 MNHNY, CDR2 SVGAGI (reference sequence). This CDR3 spans 13 amino acids. Aged about 6 to 95, donors were systemically healthy Caucasians from Russia. At least 6 micrograms of total RNA were extracted per sample.

The clonotype originates from a woman between 18 and 29 years old in good health. The J gene is TRBJ2-5, the V gene TRBV6-6; D gene ambiguous. Sequencing used blood. In DNA, the CDR3 is TGTGCCAGCATTTACTCTCACCAAGAGACCCAGTACTTC. It yields the protein CASIYSHQETQYF.